This T cell receptor (beta chain) was captured in a study of cytomegalovirus exposure and HLA in healthy donors. The primer mix had 60 Vbeta and 13 Jbeta primers. The data were produced by immunoSEQ multiplex PCR, yet TCRdb's version contains in-frame clones alone and is incomplete. The sample holds 74,000 or so clones, around 76% seen once. The J segment lost 5 bases and the V segment lost 3 bases, leaving 7 bases of the junction unmatched. CDR1 and CDR2 (germline): SGHRS, YFSETQ. The CDR3 is made up of 14 amino acids. The source of this sequence is a male donor in good health and CMV-seropositive. The sample was PBMCs. The chain employs TRBV5-1 and TRBJ2-5; 7 nucleotides match TRBD1. The CDR3 bases are TGCGCCAGCAGCTCCGGACAGGTTCGGGAGACCCAGTACTTC. This sequence encodes CASSSGQVRETQYF.